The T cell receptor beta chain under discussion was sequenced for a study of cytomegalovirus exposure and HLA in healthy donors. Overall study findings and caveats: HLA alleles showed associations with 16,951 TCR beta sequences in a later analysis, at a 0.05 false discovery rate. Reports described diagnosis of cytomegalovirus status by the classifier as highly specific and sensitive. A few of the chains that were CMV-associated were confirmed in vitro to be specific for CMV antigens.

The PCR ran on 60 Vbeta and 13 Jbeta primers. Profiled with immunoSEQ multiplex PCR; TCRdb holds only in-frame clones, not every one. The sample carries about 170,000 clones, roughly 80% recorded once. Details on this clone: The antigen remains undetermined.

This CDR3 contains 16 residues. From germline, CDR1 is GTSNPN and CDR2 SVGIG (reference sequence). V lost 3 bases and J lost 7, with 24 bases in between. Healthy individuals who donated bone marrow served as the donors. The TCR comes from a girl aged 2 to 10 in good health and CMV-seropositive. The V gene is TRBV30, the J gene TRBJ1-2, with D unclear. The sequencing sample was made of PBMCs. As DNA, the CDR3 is TGTGCCTGGAGCCCCCTCCCGGAGGGTCCTCGGCGTGGCTACACCTTC. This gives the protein CAWSPLPEGPRRGYTF.